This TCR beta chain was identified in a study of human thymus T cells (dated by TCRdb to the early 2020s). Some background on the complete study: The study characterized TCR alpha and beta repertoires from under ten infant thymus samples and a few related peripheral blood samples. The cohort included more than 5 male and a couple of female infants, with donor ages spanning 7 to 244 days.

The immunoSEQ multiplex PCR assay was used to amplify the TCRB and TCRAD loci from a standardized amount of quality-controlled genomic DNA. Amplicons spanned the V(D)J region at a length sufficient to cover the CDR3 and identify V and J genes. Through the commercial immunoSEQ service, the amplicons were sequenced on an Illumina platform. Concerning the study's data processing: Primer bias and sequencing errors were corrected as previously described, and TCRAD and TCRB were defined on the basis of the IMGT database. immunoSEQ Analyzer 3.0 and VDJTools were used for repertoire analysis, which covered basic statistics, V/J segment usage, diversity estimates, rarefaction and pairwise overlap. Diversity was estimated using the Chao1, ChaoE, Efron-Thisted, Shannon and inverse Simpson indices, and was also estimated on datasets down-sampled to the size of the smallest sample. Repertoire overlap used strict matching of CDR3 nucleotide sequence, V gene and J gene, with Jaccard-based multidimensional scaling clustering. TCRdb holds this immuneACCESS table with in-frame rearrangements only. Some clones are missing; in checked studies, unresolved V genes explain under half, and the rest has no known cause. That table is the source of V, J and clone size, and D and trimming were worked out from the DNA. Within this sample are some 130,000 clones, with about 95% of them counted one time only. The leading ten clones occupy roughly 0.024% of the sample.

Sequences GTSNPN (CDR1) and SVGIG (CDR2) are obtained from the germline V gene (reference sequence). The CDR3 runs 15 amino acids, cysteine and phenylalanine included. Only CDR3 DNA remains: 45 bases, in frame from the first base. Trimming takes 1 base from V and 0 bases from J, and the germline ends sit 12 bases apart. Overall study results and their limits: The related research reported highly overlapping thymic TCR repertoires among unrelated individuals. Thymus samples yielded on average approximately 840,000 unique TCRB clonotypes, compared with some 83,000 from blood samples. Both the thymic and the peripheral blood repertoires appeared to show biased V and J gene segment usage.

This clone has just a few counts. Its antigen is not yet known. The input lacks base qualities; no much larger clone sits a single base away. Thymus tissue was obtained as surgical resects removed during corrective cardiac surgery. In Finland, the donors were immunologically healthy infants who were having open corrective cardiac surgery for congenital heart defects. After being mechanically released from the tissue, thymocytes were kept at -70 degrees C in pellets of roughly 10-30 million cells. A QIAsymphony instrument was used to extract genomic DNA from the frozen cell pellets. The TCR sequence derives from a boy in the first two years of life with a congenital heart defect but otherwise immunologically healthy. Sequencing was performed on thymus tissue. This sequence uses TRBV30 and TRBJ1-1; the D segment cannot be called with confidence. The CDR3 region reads CAWSDPRRLNTEAFF. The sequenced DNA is TGTGCCTGGAGTGACCCGCGACGCTTGAACACTGAAGCTTTCTTT.